This record covers a single T cell receptor beta chain. Antigen unknown. At the DNA level, this CDR3 is encoded by other sequences in the same sample as well. Germline values: CDR1 LNHNV, CDR2 YYDKDF (reference sequence). The CDR3 sequence is 12 residues long. The V end lost 0 bases, the J end lost 5 bases, and 5 bases lay between the germline ends. This entry belongs to a study of cytomegalovirus exposure and HLA in healthy donors. Study-level information: Unique TCRs numbering some 93 million, obtained from HLA-typed donors, made up an early data release.

Use of 60 Vbeta and 13 Jbeta primers characterized the PCR. Clones were read by immunoSEQ multiplex PCR, and TCRdb kept only the in-frame ones, dropping some. Of about 87,000 clones listed, around 68% are singletons. The study's findings and limits: High sensitivity and specificity were reportedly achieved when the classifier diagnosed cytomegalovirus status. In a later analysis, V- and J-gene trimming of beta chains associated with a DCLRE1C missense variant, replicated independently. A later analysis reportedly found that, within productive TCRs, an Asian-associated ancestry cluster had fewer N-insertions than the mean observed across the approximately 700 donors.

This sequence was found in a man younger than 40 in good health and CMV-seropositive. The rearrangement links TRBV15 to TRBJ2-7, with unresolved D. Sequenced: PBMCs. This CDR3 is CATSRDEDEQYF. The CDR3 DNA reads as TGTGCCACCAGCAGAGATGAGGACGAGCAGTACTTC.